The clone carrying this T cell receptor (beta chain) was detected only once. The target antigen is unknown. This specimen belongs to a study of blood T cells in healthy people across ages. Whole-study findings and limits: Older age coincided with a roughly linear decline in TCR beta diversity per million T cells.

Together with a sample-barcoded 5' primer, a J-beta primer mix was included in a second PCR lasting about 7 to 11 cycles. TCRdb analysed the 5' RACE reads with MiXCR anew, one entry per CDR3 protein. In the table there are about 1.6 million distinct CDR3 sequences, about 35% of which are singletons. Sequenced input: blood. This TCR was sampled from a woman in her 30s in good health.

CDR3 bases: TGCAGTGCTAGTAAACTATCGGGACGGAATGAGCAGTTCTTC. Translation gives CSASKLSGRNEQFF. V is TRBV20-1 and J is TRBJ2-1; D possibly uses TRBD1 or TRBD2 (5 bases each). Trimming removed 3 bases from V and 7 bases from J, with 16 bases in between. In germline, CDR1 is DFQATT, CDR2 SNEGSKA (reference sequence). The CDR3 loop spans 14 amino acids.